A single sample gave rise to the 9 T cell receptor beta chains below, sequenced in a study of cytomegalovirus exposure and HLA in healthy donors. The PCR made use of 60 Vbeta and 13 Jbeta primers. Sequenced by immunoSEQ multiplex PCR; TCRdb stores in-frame clones only, minus some. The sample includes about 53,000 clones. The sequencing sample was made of PBMCs. The origin of the receptors is a man aged 18 to 30 in good health and CMV-seropositive.

This rearrangement joins TRBV9 to TRBJ2-1; a possible D gene is TRBD2 (5 bases). V lost 3 bases and J lost 6, with 10 bases in between. The CDR3 contains 13 residues. Germline V lookup: CDR1 SGDLS, CDR2 YYNGEE. The CDR3 DNA follows: TGTGCCAGCAGCGCCTCTACTAGCAATGAGCAGTTCTTC. Protein sequence: CASSASTSNEQFF.

The V and J genes are TRBV9 and TRBJ1-1; TRBD1 is a possible D gene (5 bases). The CDR3 extends over 14 amino acids. CDR1 is SGDLS, CDR2 YYNGEE, per germline. V lost 0 bases and J 6 bases, leaving 12 bases between the germline ends. The CDR3 here is CASSVEGRTSEAFF. CDR3 DNA sequence: TGTGCCAGCAGCGTAGAGGGGAGGACCTCTGAAGCTTTCTTT. The full variable domain, rest sourced from reference TRBV9 and TRBJ1-1, is DSGVTQTPKHLITATGQRVTLRCSPRSGDLSVYWYQQSLDQGLQFLIQYYNGEERAKGNILERFSAQQFPDLHSELNLSSLELGDSALYFCASSVEGRTSEAFFGQGTRLTVV.

The chain links TRBV7-6 to TRBJ2-1, with 13 bases fitting TRBD2. The CDR3 consists of 16 residues. V trimming: 5 bases; J trimming: 2 bases; junction bases outside the gene matches: 3. The V gene's germline CDR1 is SGHVS and CDR2 FNYEAQ. The CDR3 DNA follows: TGTGCCAGCAGCCTGGGGACTAGCGGGGCCTACAATGAGCAGTTCTTC. Translated, it gives CASSLGTSGAYNEQFF. The variable domain in full, with the rest retrieved from reference TRBV7-6 and TRBJ2-1, is GAGVSQSPRYKVTKRGQDVALRCDPISGHVSLYWYRQALGQGPEFLTYFNYEAQQDKSGLPNDRFSAERPEGSISTLTIQRTEQRDSAMYRCASSLGTSGAYNEQFFGPGTRLTVL.

The rearrangement joins TRBV19 to TRBJ2-1, with D maybe TRBD2 (6 bases). V gave up 8 bases and J gave up 1 base, with 15 bases separating them. The CDR3 is 15 residues long. Germline lookup yields CDR1 LNHDA and CDR2 SQIVND (reference sequence). The CDR3 here is CASGRAGSSYNEQFF. CDR3 DNA: TGTGCCAGTGGCCGCGCGGGGAGTTCCTACAATGAGCAGTTCTTC.

This sequence joins TRBV11-3 and TRBJ2-3; 8 nucleotides agree with TRBD2. The trim removed 4 bases at V and 5 bases at J, leaving 14 bases unmatched. The germline V gene has CDR1 SGHNT and CDR2 YENEEA. CDR3 length: 17 amino acids. The CDR3 reads CASSYKGSAGGGDTQYF. DNA of the CDR3: TGTGCCAGCAGCTACAAGGGGTCTGCGGGAGGAGGAGATACGCAGTATTTT. The whole variable domain, filled in from reference TRBV11-3 and TRBJ2-3, reads EAGVVQSPRYKIIEKKQPVAFWCNPISGHNTLYWYLQNLGQGPELLIRYENEEAVDDSQLPKDRFSAERLKGVDSTLKIQPAELGDSAVYLCASSYKGSAGGGDTQYFGPGTRLTVL.

The rearrangement joins TRBV5-8 to TRBJ2-6; TRBD1 might be the D (6 bases). CDR1 and CDR2 from the germline V gene are SGHTS and YDEGEE. The CDR3 spans 15 residues. The V end lost 2 bases, the J end lost 4 bases, and 10 bases lay between the germline ends. CDR3 sequence (DNA): TGTGCCAGCAGCTTAGTCCAGGGGGGGGCCAACGTCCTGACTTTC. Translation gives CASSLVQGGANVLTF.

V usage is TRBV25-1 and J usage is TRBJ2-7; 9 nucleotides align to TRBD1. This CDR3 spans 15 amino acids. CDR1 is MGHDK, CDR2 SYGVNS, per germline. V shed 4 bases and J 1 base; nucleotides not matched to a gene: 5. This chain's CDR3 is CASSVAGTGSYEQYF. In DNA form, the CDR3 reads TGTGCCAGCAGTGTTGCCGGGACAGGGTCCTACGAGCAGTACTTC.

The chain employs TRBV5-1 and TRBJ2-3, with 8 bases that match TRBD2. The CDR3 extends over 15 amino acids. Germline values: CDR1 SGHRS, CDR2 YFSETQ. V was clipped by 2 bases and J by 4 bases; unmatched bases: 6. The CDR3 coding sequence is TGCGCCAGCAGCTTCAAGCGGGAGCCGGCAGATACGCAGTATTTT. Protein product: CASSFKREPADTQYF.

The chain joins TRBV30 to TRBJ1-1; 7 nucleotides line up with TRBD1. The V gene end was trimmed by 4 bases and the J gene end by 4 bases; junction bases not matched to a gene: 6. The germline CDR1 and CDR2 sequences are GTSNPN and SVGIG (reference sequence). The CDR3 is made up of 13 amino acids. The CDR3 nucleotides are TGTGCCTGGATCCAGGGGGTAGGCACTGAAGCTTTCTTT. It encodes CAWIQGVGTEAFF.